This T cell receptor (beta chain) was recorded in a study of T cells in Graves' hyperthyroidism and ophthalmopathy (dated by TCRdb to about 2019). General notes on the study: To identify TCR V-J signatures that set the groups apart, the researchers used a discovery cohort of about a hundred patients, made up of some 41 with Graves' ophthalmopathy and 55 to 65 with stable Graves' hyperthyroidism. Whether ophthalmopathy could be predicted prospectively was tested in an independent validation cohort made up of 18 to 20 hyperthyroidism patients plus 17 patients who later progressed to ophthalmopathy. The approximately 100 discovery patients were randomly divided into training and test sets at a 7:3 ratio. The study also compared thyroid tissue and blood T-cell repertoires from five or six Graves' hyperthyroidism patients. After blood sampling, hyperthyroidism patients were treated with methimazole at a starting dose of 30 mg daily, and ophthalmopathy patients were treated with high-dose intravenous methylprednisolone. The paper reports TCR Vbeta CDR3 sequencing of about 140 peripheral blood samples: some 44 ophthalmopathy, some 80 hyperthyroidism and around 17 progressor patients.

The paper as a whole reports these results and caveats: In cross-validation, a model built on a 13 V-J signature told ophthalmopathy apart from stable hyperthyroidism with less than 90% sensitivity and about 81% specificity, and in testing the same model reached 80%/75%. In validation, progression to ophthalmopathy was predicted by the model with approximately 67% sensitivity and 72.22% specificity, a median of approximately 7.1 months before onset. Sample size was not statistically predetermined, and investigators were not blinded to group allocation. Most expanded thyroid clonotypes (frequency above 0.001) were also detected in blood, a finding suggesting that blood repertoires may reflect thyroid immune responses.

Amplification of TCR beta CDR3 regions was carried out from RNA transcripts. For the first round of RT-PCR on the TCR CDR3, the HTBI primer set was used together with the Qiagen OneStep RT-PCR kit. The libraries were constructed in a second round of multiplex PCR and then size-selected and purified. The libraries were sequenced on an Illumina HiSeq2000 using paired-end 100 bp reads. Processing in the source paper ran as follows. Raw data were processed with SOAPnuke, discarding reads with adapters, uncalled bases, mean Phred below 15, or no exact constant-primer or identifier match. COPE v1.2.5 was used to merge high-quality paired reads, and clonotypes were defined as unique nucleotide sequences. Clonotypes were aligned to IMGT TRBV, TRBD and TRBJ reference segments using MiTCR v1.1. The analysis was restricted to V-J combinations with a frequency above 0.0001, which together covered about 99% of the repertoires. A TCS score was defined as the ratio between F50 (clonal expansion) and ExV (chaos), using BLOSUM62-based TCRdist between CDR3 peptides within each V-J. Welch's t-statistics and random forest reduced several hundred V-J features to around 14, which were used in a naive Bayes classifier (R e1071). Thyroid-blood repertoire similarity was quantified with the Morisita-Horn index. TCRdb handled the public reads itself, with Q25 trimming in fastp and clone calling in MiXCR, and kept productive beta chains. Identical CDR3 proteins give one entry, which carries the most common genes and DNA. The V and J calls, along with clone size, are taken from TCRdb and not from the paper's own processing. The sample profile shows hundreds of thousands of distinct CDR3 sequences; 45% of them were found once. Approximately 7.2% of the sample goes to the ten largest clones.

With respect to this clonotype: This clone's antigen is unknown. No much larger clone exists at a distance of one base, and base qualities are not known.

Inclusive of the bounding cysteine and phenylalanine, the CDR3 is 15 residues long. Only CDR3 DNA remains: 45 bases, in frame from the first base. Germline trimming: 5 bases from V, 4 bases from J; junction bases outside gene matches: 10. Sequences MNHNS (CDR1) and SASEGT (CDR2) are obtained from the germline V gene. Exclusion was applied to patients with uncontrolled infections, other autoimmune diseases, pregnancy or lactation. Diagnoses relied on clinical symptoms, serum thyroxine and TRAb, thyroid ultrasound and orbital computed tomography. Trizol reagent was used to extract total RNA, and RNA quality was then checked on an Agilent 2100 Bioanalyzer.

Sequenced material: peripheral blood or thyroid tissue (not recorded which). This receptor was obtained from an adult man with Graves' disease, either hyperthyroidism or ophthalmopathy (not recorded which). The chain is encoded by TRBV6-1 joined to TRBJ1-1, and TRBD1 matches 7 of the central bases. The CDR3 region: CASSSTGDASTEAFF. At the DNA level, the sequence is TGTGCCAGCAGTAGCACAGGGGACGCGAGCACTGAAGCTTTCTTT.